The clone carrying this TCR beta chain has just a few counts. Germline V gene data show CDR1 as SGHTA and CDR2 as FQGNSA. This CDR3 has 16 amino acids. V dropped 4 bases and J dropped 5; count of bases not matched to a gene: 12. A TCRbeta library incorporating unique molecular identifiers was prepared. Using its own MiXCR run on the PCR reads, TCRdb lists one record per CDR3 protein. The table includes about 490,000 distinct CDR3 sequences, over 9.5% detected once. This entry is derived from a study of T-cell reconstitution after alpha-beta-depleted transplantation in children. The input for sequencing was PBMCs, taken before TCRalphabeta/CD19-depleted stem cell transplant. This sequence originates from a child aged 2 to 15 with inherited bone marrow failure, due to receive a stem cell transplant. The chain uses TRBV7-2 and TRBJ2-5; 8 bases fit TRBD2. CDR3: CASSWPGTREWETQYF. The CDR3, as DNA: TGTGCCAGCAGCTGGCCGGGGACTAGGGAGTGGGAGACCCAGTACTTC.